This passage covers 17 T cell receptor beta chains from one sample sequenced in a study of blood T cells in healthy people across ages (dated by TCRdb to 2015 to 2017). The method was 5' RACE. Sequencing relied on an Illumina HiSeq 2500. The second PCR ran for roughly 7 to 11 cycles and used a J-beta primer mix along with a sample-barcoded 5' primer. TCRdb reprocessing: public reads trimmed at Q25 with fastp, clones called with MiXCR, in-frame beta chains kept. Each entry merges the rows of one CDR3 protein and shows their most common DNA and genes. This sample gives 650,000 to 900,000 distinct CDR3 sequences in total; around 68% of them show up just once. The ten most abundant clones make up 25% to 30% of the sample. The specimen sequenced was blood. Every receptor here comes from a man aged 25 to 45 in good health.

This clonotype was counted once. The chain combines TRBV12-3 or TRBV12-4 with TRBJ2-7; D is possibly TRBD1 or TRBD2 (5 bases each). Trimming stripped 1 base from V and 5 bases from J, with 6 bases between. The CDR3 runs to 12 residues. CDR3 protein: CASSLGDDEQYF. The CDR3 bases are TGTGCCAGCAGTTTAGGGGACGACGAGCAGTACTTC.

This clonotype was detected a few times. V usage is TRBV7-9 and J usage is TRBJ2-7, with TRBD1 identical over 8 bases. Germline V CDR1 and CDR2: SEHNR, FQNEAQ (reference sequence). Trimming removed 4 bases from V and 7 bases from J; junction bases left unmatched: 12. This CDR3 is 15 amino acids long. In DNA, the CDR3 is TGTGCCAGCAGCTCCTCCGGGACAGGTGCGAGGGAGCAGTACTTC. Translation: CASSSSGTGAREQYF.

The chain carries TRBV13 and TRBJ2-3, with 12 positions matching TRBD2. This CDR3 has 15 residues. Germline V lookup: CDR1 PRHDT, CDR2 FYEKMQ (reference sequence). V lost 5 bases to trimming and J lost 4 bases; unmatched junction nucleotides: 4. The CDR3 sequence is CASSRLAGVADTQYF. In DNA form, the CDR3 reads TGTGCCAGCAGCCGACTAGCGGGGGTTGCAGATACGCAGTATTTT. The full variable domain, with the rest looked up from reference TRBV13 and TRBJ2-3, is AAGVIQSPRHLIKEKRETATLKCYPIPRHDTVYWYQQGPGQDPQFLISFYEKMQSDKGSIPDRFSAQQFSDYHSELNMSSLELGDSALYFCASSRLAGVADTQYFGPGTRLTVL.

The gene calls are TRBV7-2 and TRBJ2-5; 11 nucleotides line up with TRBD2. This CDR3 region has 16 residues. V lost 5 bases and J lost 7; bases outside the gene matches: 12. Germline V gene lookup returns CDR1 SGHTA and CDR2 FQGNSA. The CDR3, as DNA: TGTGCCAGCAGCCGCAACCTAGCGGGGGGTTCTGGGACCCAGTACTTC. Translation gives CASSRNLAGGSGTQYF.

The chain links TRBV3-1 to TRBJ2-5; D not resolved. Deletions cut 0 bases from V and 11 bases from J, with 19 bases between. Germline V gives CDR1 LGHDT, CDR2 YNNKEL (reference sequence). This CDR3 has 15 amino acids. The CDR3 region is CASSQDWAPGREQYF. The CDR3 bases are TGTGCCAGCAGCCAAGATTGGGCTCCCGGGCGTGAGCAGTACTTC.

This clonotype appeared a few times. CDR3 sequence (DNA): TGCAGCGTTCCAGGGGGTAGGGGATACTCTAACTATGGCTACACCTTC. Translation gives CSVPGGRGYSNYGYTF. The chain has TRBV29-1 and TRBJ1-2, with 7 positions matching TRBD1. The CDR3 totals 16 residues. CDR1 is SQVTM, CDR2 ANQGSEA, per germline. The junction had 12 bases not matched to a gene; V was cut back by 5 bases and J by 0 bases.

The chain links TRBV9 to TRBJ1-6; 9 positions agree with TRBD1. The trim removed 3 bases at V and 8 bases at J, leaving 6 bases unmatched. This CDR3 contains 15 residues. The V gene's germline CDR1 is SGDLS and CDR2 YYNGEE. CDR3 protein: CASSADTGGYSPLHF. DNA for the CDR3: TGTGCCAGCAGCGCCGATACAGGGGGCTATTCACCCCTCCACTTT.

The chain combines TRBV20-1 with TRBJ2-1, with 8 bases identical to TRBD2. Germline values: CDR1 DFQATT, CDR2 SNEGSKA (reference sequence). V lost 1 base and J lost 2; bases outside the gene matches: 13. The CDR3 is made up of 18 amino acids. The CDR3 reads CSARAGVVAGPAYNEQFF. CDR3 DNA sequence: TGCAGTGCTAGAGCTGGGGTGGTAGCGGGGCCCGCCTACAATGAGCAGTTCTTC.

The genes are TRBV3-1 and TRBJ2-5; 12 bases are shared with TRBD2. The CDR3 totals 15 residues. The V and J ends lost 2 bases and 4 bases, in that order; junction bases with no gene match: 2. From germline, CDR1 is LGHDT and CDR2 YNNKEL (reference sequence). The CDR3 spells CASSQLTSGGETQYF. The DNA of the CDR3 is TGTGCCAGCAGCCAATTGACTAGCGGGGGAGAGACCCAGTACTTC.

This clonotype has more than one count but fewer than ten. The chain links TRBV27 to TRBJ1-6, with TRBD1 matching 9 bases. The CDR3 is made up of 14 amino acids. J lost 6 bases, V lost 6 bases, and 3 bases had no gene match. Germline V gene data show CDR1 as MNHEY and CDR2 as SMNVEV (reference sequence). In nucleotides, the CDR3 is TGTGCCAGCAGAAAGACAGGGGGTAATTCACCCCTCCACTTT. Encoded protein: CASRKTGGNSPLHF.

The chain employs TRBV25-1 and TRBJ1-1; D remains unclear. Deletions cut 6 bases from V and 3 bases from J, with 8 bases between. The CDR3 runs to 12 residues. Per the germline V gene, CDR1 is MGHDK and CDR2 is SYGVNS. The CDR3 reads CASSLLDTEAFF. CDR3 in DNA: TGTGCCAGCAGCCTCTTGGACACTGAAGCTTTCTTT.

This clonotype was detected a few times. The V gene is TRBV9, the J gene TRBJ2-7, with 9 bases matching TRBD2. CDR1 and CDR2 from the germline V gene are SGDLS and YYNGEE. This CDR3 is built from 15 residues. Trimming took 0 bases from V and 6 from J; bases not matched to a gene: 7. The CDR3, as DNA: TGTGCCAGCAGCGTAGGACCGGGACTAGCCTTCGAGCAGTACTTC. It codes for CASSVGPGLAFEQYF.

The V and J genes are TRBV6-5 and TRBJ2-7; the D is unclear. Germline V CDR1 and CDR2: MNHEY, SVGAGI. V shed 4 bases and J shed 0 bases, with 19 bases lying between them. The CDR3 is 17 amino acids. As DNA, the CDR3 is TGTGCCAGCAGTTCGGTCAGCCAACGGAGAAGCTCCTACGAGCAGTACTTC. Amino acid sequence: CASSSVSQRRSSYEQYF.

This chain uses TRBV11-1 with TRBJ2-5; 7 positions match TRBD2. Per the germline V gene, CDR1 is SGHAT and CDR2 is FQDESV (reference sequence). CDR3 size: 15 residues. The ends lost 6 bases at V and 5 bases at J; junction bases unmatched: 12. The CDR3 DNA reads TGTGCCAGCAGTTCCGCGGGGGAAAGACGGGAGACCCAGTACTTC. This sequence encodes CASSSAGERRETQYF.

This clonotype was counted only a few times. The rearrangement links TRBV28 to TRBJ2-7; 9 nucleotides line up with TRBD1. The CDR3 sequence is 15 residues long. Germline-derived CDR1 and CDR2 are MDHEN and SYDVKM. V was pared by 7 bases and J by 5 bases, with 12 bases of the junction left unmatched. In nucleotides, the CDR3 is TGTGCCAGCAATATCCTCGACAGGGGGGTTAACGAGCAGTACTTC. Translation gives CASNILDRGVNEQYF.

This clonotype appeared a single time. The chain has TRBV20-1 and TRBJ1-1, with TRBD1 as a possible D gene (5 bases). Trimming removed 0 bases at V and 4 bases at J, with 18 bases between. In germline, CDR1 is DFQATT, CDR2 SNEGSKA (reference sequence). The CDR3 totals 16 residues. The CDR3: CSARDPRDWATTEAFF. The CDR3 DNA follows: TGCAGTGCTAGAGATCCCAGGGATTGGGCGACCACTGAAGCTTTCTTT.

The chain is built from TRBV6-1 and TRBJ2-5; D gene uncertain. The DNA end lines up better with TRBJ2-7; the J call may be wrong. Germline values: CDR1 MNHNS, CDR2 SASEGT. The CDR3 totals 12 residues. Written as DNA, the CDR3 is TGTGCCAGCAGTGAAGTCTTTGGCGAGCAGTACTTC. It specifies CASSEVFGEQYF.